This entry lists 28 T cell receptor beta chains sequenced from one sample in a study of shared clonotypes between healthy human individuals. Sequencing was performed with immunoSEQ multiplex PCR; in TCRdb, only in-frame clones are kept and a portion is missing. The sample has 2 million to 3 million clones, over 85% seen once; the top ten hold more than 0.35%. The sequenced sample was naive CD4+ T cells from PBMCs. The subset was: CD45RA+ positively selected. Receptor source: a man aged 18 to 30 in good health. Some clones in this sample may be carry-over from other donors' samples.

This chain links TRBV11-2 with TRBJ2-1; D call uncertain. CDR3 length: 14 amino acids. In germline, CDR1 is SGHAT, CDR2 FQNNGV. V was shortened by 2 bases and J by 6 bases, with 11 bases between the two germline ends. In DNA form, the CDR3 reads TGTGCCAGCAGCTTATCTACCTACCTCAATGAGCAGTTCTTC. As protein: CASSLSTYLNEQFF.

The chain is built from TRBV7-3 and TRBJ1-4; no clear D gene. The CDR3 is 16 amino acids. The germline V gene has CDR1 SGHTA and CDR2 FQGTGA. Deletions cut 1 base from V and 0 bases from J, with 9 bases between. The CDR3: CASSLSEWTTNEKLFF. In nucleotides, the CDR3 is TGTGCCAGCAGCTTAAGCGAGTGGACAACTAATGAAAAACTGTTTTTT. The full variable domain, completed using reference TRBV7-3 and TRBJ1-4, is GAGVSQTPSNKVTEKGKYVELRCDPISGHTALYWYRQSLGQGPEFLIYFQGTGAADDSGLPNDRFFAVRPEGSVSTLKIQRTERGDSAVYLCASSLSEWTTNEKLFFGSGTQLSVL.

Written as DNA, the CDR3 is TGTGCCTCCAGGGTGTGGTTTGTAGATACGCAGTATTTT. Translating gives CASRVWFVDTQYF. The chain has TRBV5-4 and TRBJ2-3; tentatively, D is TRBD1 (5 bases). This CDR3 is 13 amino acids long. The V gene lost 10 bases and the J gene lost 5 bases, with 17 bases spanning the gap. Germline V CDR1 and CDR2: SGHNT, YYREEE (reference sequence).

J is TRBJ1-2 and V is TRBV6-1, with unresolved D. Germline CDR1 reads MNHNS; CDR2 reads SASEGT. The CDR3 has 14 amino acids. V was clipped by 6 bases and J by 9 bases, with 20 bases between them. The chain's CDR3 is CASSLDLGISSYTF. The CDR3 DNA reads as TGTGCCAGCAGCCTGGACCTTGGTATTAGCAGCTACACCTTC.

CDR3 in amino acids: CASSEQETQYF. Here the CDR3 DNA reads TGTGCCAGCAGCGAACAAGAGACCCAGTACTTC. The J gene is TRBJ2-5, the V gene TRBV7-8, with unresolved D. Germline-derived CDR1 and CDR2 are SGHVS and FQNEAQ. V was cut by 5 bases and J by 2 bases, with 3 bases left in between. This CDR3 has 11 amino acids.

The chain carries TRBV14 and TRBJ1-2; perhaps TRBD1 as D (5 bases). In germline, CDR1 is SGHDN, CDR2 FVKESK. Trimming shortened V by 5 bases and J by 4 bases, and 17 bases separated the two germline ends. There are 15 residues in the CDR3. CDR3 DNA sequence: TGTGCCAGCAGCGCAACCGGGACTCCCGTCTATGGCTACACCTTC. It translates to CASSATGTPVYGYTF.

The chain couples TRBV5-4 to TRBJ1-2; maybe TRBD1 (6 bases). Germline V gene data show CDR1 as SGHNT and CDR2 as YYREEE (reference sequence). The CDR3 consists of 13 residues. The V and J ends lost 2 bases and 5 bases respectively, with 10 bases between them. CDR3 in DNA: TGTGCCAGCAGCTTCCGGGACACTTATGGCTACACCTTC. It specifies CASSFRDTYGYTF.

This chain links TRBV7-9 with TRBJ1-4; D is unresolved. The CDR3 has 14 residues. Germline CDR1 reads SEHNR; CDR2 reads FQNEAQ (reference sequence). V was clipped by 5 bases and J by 8 bases, with 15 bases between them. The CDR3 here is CASSPDPADEKLFF. The CDR3 DNA reads as TGTGCCAGCAGCCCTGACCCGGCGGACGAAAAACTGTTTTTT.

This rearrangement joins TRBV5-4 to TRBJ2-6; D not certain. From germline, CDR1 is SGHNT and CDR2 YYREEE (reference sequence). The CDR3 has 17 amino acids. With 1 base removed from V and 2 bases from J, the gap between germline ends came to 13 bases. DNA of the CDR3: TGTGCCAGCAGCTTGATGGACGGGTTGACTGGGGCCAACGTCCTGACTTTC. Its protein product is CASSLMDGLTGANVLTF.

Note on this clone: At the DNA level, this CDR3 is encoded by other sequences in the same sample as well. V gene TRBV7-2 combines with J gene TRBJ1-2; TRBD1 matches at 7 bases. In germline, CDR1 is SGHTA, CDR2 FQGNSA. V lost 1 base to trimming and J lost 4 bases; unmatched junction nucleotides: 3. The CDR3 consists of 14 residues. The chain's CDR3 is CASSLGGTAYGYTF. The CDR3 region has the DNA TGTGCCAGCAGCTTAGGTGGGACAGCCTATGGCTACACCTTC.

In regard to this clone: In the same sample, other DNA sequences code for this CDR3. The genes are TRBV2 and TRBJ1-1; 8 positions match TRBD1. This CDR3 contains 14 residues. The J segment lost 4 bases and the V segment lost 3 bases, leaving 4 bases of the junction unmatched. Germline V lookup: CDR1 SNHLY, CDR2 FYNNEI. The chain's CDR3 is CASSETGAVTEAFF. The CDR3 nucleotides are TGTGCCAGCAGTGAGACAGGGGCGGTCACTGAAGCTTTCTTT.

V usage is TRBV30 and J usage is TRBJ2-1; D might be TRBD1 (5 bases). The CDR3 totals 11 residues. The germline V and J ends were trimmed by 3 bases and 8 bases, with 8 bases remaining between them. CDR1 GTSNPN and CDR2 SVGIG come from the germline V gene (reference sequence). CDR3 sequence reads: CAWSRADEQFF. DNA of the CDR3: TGTGCCTGGAGCAGGGCGGATGAGCAGTTCTTC. Variable domain in full (rest from reference TRBV30 and TRBJ2-1): SQTIHQWPATLVQPVGSPLSLECTVEGTSNPNLYWYRQAAGRGLQLLFYSVGIGQISSEVPQNLSASRPQDRQFILSSKKLLLSDSGFYLCAWSRADEQFFGPGTRLTVL.

This clone was counted a few times. V usage is TRBV28 and J usage is TRBJ1-4, with no clear D. This CDR3 contains 13 residues. V was shortened by 7 bases and J by 7 bases, with 13 bases between the two germline ends. Looked up from germline, CDR1 is MDHEN and CDR2 is SYDVKM. CDR3 sequence: CASMPFVSEKLFF. In DNA form, the CDR3 reads TGTGCCAGCATGCCTTTTGTGTCTGAAAAACTGTTTTTT.

The CDR3 loop is CASTKGAPYEQYF. The CDR3 coding sequence is TGTGCCAGCACCAAAGGGGCTCCCTACGAGCAGTACTTC. The gene calls are TRBV6-5 and TRBJ2-7, with a weak D call TRBD1 (5 bases). The V end lost 7 bases, the J end lost 2 bases, and 12 bases lay between the germline ends. The CDR3 has 13 residues. Germline V lookup: CDR1 MNHEY, CDR2 SVGAGI.

The rearrangement uses TRBV11-3 and TRBJ2-2; TRBD1 matches at 11 bases. The CDR3 contains 15 residues. From germline, CDR1 is SGHNT and CDR2 YENEEA. V trimming: 5 bases; J trimming: 7 bases; junction bases outside the gene matches: 6. CDR3 sequence reads: CASSQRTGGIGELFF. Here the CDR3 DNA reads TGTGCCAGCAGCCAACGGACAGGGGGCATCGGGGAGCTGTTTTTT.

The chain joins TRBV30 to TRBJ2-3; 12 nucleotides match TRBD2. This CDR3 is 16 amino acids long. Germline V gene sequence: CDR1 GTSNPN, CDR2 SVGIG (reference sequence). The J segment lost 2 bases and the V segment lost 3 bases, leaving 6 bases of the junction unmatched. The CDR3 reads CAWSPGLAGNTDTQYF. The CDR3 coding sequence is TGTGCCTGGAGCCCCGGACTAGCGGGGAACACAGATACGCAGTATTTT.

The chain combines TRBV7-2 with TRBJ2-3; 8 bases agree with TRBD2. Per the germline V gene, CDR1 is SGHTA and CDR2 is FQGNSA. The V gene end was trimmed by 4 bases and the J gene end by 2 bases; junction bases not matched to a gene: 8. The length of the CDR3 is 16 residues. The CDR3 DNA sequence: TGTGCCAGCAGCTACCTTAGCGGGGCCCCCACAGATACGCAGTATTTT. It codes for CASSYLSGAPTDTQYF.

V is TRBV7-2 and J is TRBJ1-1, with D possibly being TRBD1 (5 bases). CDR3 length: 13 residues. Germline V CDR1 and CDR2: SGHTA, FQGNSA. V was shortened by 5 bases and J by 1 base, with 8 bases between the two germline ends. The chain's CDR3 is CASSGQRNTEAFF. The CDR3 region has the DNA TGTGCCAGCAGCGGACAAAGGAACACTGAAGCTTTCTTT.

The chain combines TRBV6-5 with TRBJ1-1; 9 bases agree with TRBD1. J lost 6 bases, V lost 2 bases, and 10 bases had no gene match. This CDR3 contains 16 residues. The germline V gene encodes CDR1 MNHEY and CDR2 SVGAGI. The DNA of the CDR3 is TGTGCCAGCAGTTACACCCCCACAGGGGGCGCCGCTGAAGCTTTCTTT. Protein sequence: CASSYTPTGGAAEAFF.

The chain couples TRBV19 to TRBJ1-1; D is uncertain. V gave up 7 bases and J gave up 1 base, with 16 bases separating them. The germline CDR1 and CDR2 sequences are LNHDA and SQIVND (reference sequence). This CDR3 comprises 15 residues. CDR3 DNA sequence: TGTGCCAGTATTACTTCTCCGGGAGGGAACACTGAAGCTTTCTTT. It translates to CASITSPGGNTEAFF.

V is TRBV19 and J is TRBJ1-1; D remains ambiguous. Germline lookup yields CDR1 LNHDA and CDR2 SQIVND (reference sequence). Trimming left V 1 base short and J 12 bases short, with 12 bases between. This CDR3 contains 12 residues. CDR3 DNA sequence: TGTGCCAGTAGTATAGGAGGGAGCGGCCCTTTCTTT. This sequence encodes CASSIGGSGPFF.

Of note for this clone: Other DNA sequences from this sample encode an identical CDR3 as well. The chain is built from TRBV19 and TRBJ1-5; possibly TRBD1 for D (5 bases). Per the germline V gene, CDR1 is LNHDA and CDR2 is SQIVND (reference sequence). Deletions cut 3 bases from V and 2 bases from J, with 8 bases between. CDR3 length: 14 amino acids. The CDR3 nucleotides read TGTGCCAGTAGTATCAGGGTTGGCAATCAGCCCCAGCATTTT. This gives the protein CASSIRVGNQPQHF. The full variable domain, with the rest looked up from reference TRBV19 and TRBJ1-5, is DGGITQSPKYLFRKEGQNVTLSCEQNLNHDAMYWYRQDPGQGLRLIYYSQIVNDFQKGDIAEGYSVSREKKESFPLTVTSAQKNPTAFYLCASSIRVGNQPQHFGDGTRLSIL.

The chain uses TRBV29-1 and TRBJ1-5, with D unresolved. Trimming took 5 bases from V and 0 from J, leaving 8 bases between them. The germline V gene encodes CDR1 SQVTM and CDR2 ANQGSEA. This CDR3 region has 13 residues. The CDR3 nucleotides are TGCAGCGTTTGGGAGAATAGCAATCAGCCCCAGCATTTT. Its translation: CSVWENSNQPQHF. Filled out from reference TRBV29-1 and TRBJ1-5, the complete variable domain reads SAVISQKPSRDICQRGTSLTIQCQVDSQVTMMFWYRQQPGQSLTLIATANQGSEATYESGFVIDKFPISRPNLTFSTLTVSNMSPEDSSIYLCSVWENSNQPQHFGDGTRLSIL.

The CDR3 loop reads CASSDRSNTEAFF. CDR3 bases: TGTGCCAGCAGTGACAGATCAAACACTGAAGCTTTCTTT. The V gene is TRBV6-6, the J gene TRBJ1-1, with D possibly matching TRBD1 (5 bases). Germline V lookup: CDR1 MNHNY, CDR2 SVGAGI (reference sequence). The ends were cut back, 5 bases at V and 2 bases at J, with 9 bases in the middle. This CDR3 contains 13 residues.

This chain joins TRBV19 and TRBJ1-2, with D perhaps TRBD1 (5 bases). The CDR3 has 16 amino acids. Germline V CDR1 and CDR2: LNHDA, SQIVND (reference sequence). V was pared by 4 bases and J by 2 bases, with 17 bases between. CDR3 residues: CASSNRGPSGNYGYTF. The CDR3 DNA follows: TGTGCCAGTAGTAACCGAGGACCCTCAGGGAACTATGGCTACACCTTC.

This clone was recorded once. The CDR3 nucleotides read TGTGCCAGCAGTATCTCAGCGGGAGGGCACCTCGAGACCCAGTACTTC. Residues: CASSISAGGHLETQYF. The chain couples TRBV2 to TRBJ2-5; 10 bases are shared with TRBD2. The CDR3 totals 16 residues. Germline V gene sequence: CDR1 SNHLY, CDR2 FYNNEI. Trimming cost V 5 bases and J 5 bases; bases outside gene matches: 11.

This clone was detected a few times. As DNA, the CDR3 is TGTGCCAGCAGCCCCCACTTGAACACTGAAGCTTTCTTT. Translating gives CASSPHLNTEAFF. This chain connects TRBV14 to TRBJ1-1; D not certain. Germline CDR1 SGHDN, CDR2 FVKESK. Trimming took 4 bases from V and 0 from J, leaving 6 bases between them. The length of the CDR3 is 13 residues. Complete variable domain (other parts from reference TRBV14 and TRBJ1-1): EAGVTQFPSHSVIEKGQTVTLRCDPISGHDNLYWYRRVMGKEIKFLLHFVKESKQDESGMPNNRFLAERTGGTYSTLKVQPAELEDSGVYFCASSPHLNTEAFFGQGTRLTVV.

This clone has more than one count but fewer than ten. Other DNA sequences of this sample code for an identical CDR3. The chain uses TRBV5-1 and TRBJ1-5; 10 positions agree with TRBD1. V shed 4 bases and J 4 bases; nucleotides not matched to a gene: 2. This CDR3 region has 14 residues. The germline CDR1 and CDR2 sequences are SGHRS and YFSETQ. CDR3 sequence (DNA): TGCGCCAGCAGCCCGGGACAGGGGAATCAGCCCCAGCATTTT. It yields the protein CASSPGQGNQPQHF.